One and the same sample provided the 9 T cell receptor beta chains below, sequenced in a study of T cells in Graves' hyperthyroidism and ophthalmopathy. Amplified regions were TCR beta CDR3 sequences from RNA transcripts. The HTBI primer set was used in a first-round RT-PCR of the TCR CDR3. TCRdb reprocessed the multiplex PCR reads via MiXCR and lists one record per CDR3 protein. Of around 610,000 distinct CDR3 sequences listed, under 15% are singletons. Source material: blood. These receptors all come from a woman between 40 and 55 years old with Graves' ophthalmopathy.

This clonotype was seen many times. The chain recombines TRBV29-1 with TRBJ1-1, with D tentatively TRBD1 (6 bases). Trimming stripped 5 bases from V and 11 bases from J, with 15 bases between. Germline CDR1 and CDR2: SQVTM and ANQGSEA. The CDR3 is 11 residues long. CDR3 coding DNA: TGCAGCGTTTACAGGGAATATGAGGCTTTCTTT. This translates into CSVYREYEAFF.

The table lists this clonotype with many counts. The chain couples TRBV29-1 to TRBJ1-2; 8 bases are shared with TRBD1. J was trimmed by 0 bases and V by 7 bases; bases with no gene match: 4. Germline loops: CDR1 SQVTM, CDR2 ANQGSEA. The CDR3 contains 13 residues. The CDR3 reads CSADRGANYGYTF. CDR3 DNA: TGCAGCGCTGACAGGGGTGCTAACTATGGCTACACCTTC.

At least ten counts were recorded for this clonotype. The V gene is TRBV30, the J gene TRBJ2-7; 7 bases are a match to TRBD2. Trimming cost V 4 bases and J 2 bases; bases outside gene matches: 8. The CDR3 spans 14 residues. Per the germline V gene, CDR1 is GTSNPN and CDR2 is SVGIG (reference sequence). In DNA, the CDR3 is TGTGCCTGGAATGGTGGGAGGGCCCCCTACGAGCAGTACTTC. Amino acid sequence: CAWNGGRAPYEQYF.

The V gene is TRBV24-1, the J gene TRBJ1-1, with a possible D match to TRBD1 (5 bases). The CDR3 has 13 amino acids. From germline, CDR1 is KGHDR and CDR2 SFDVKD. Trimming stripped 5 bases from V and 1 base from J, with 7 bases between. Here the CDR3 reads CATSGGGNTEAFF. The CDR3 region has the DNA TGTGCCACCAGTGGGGGGGGGAACACTGAAGCTTTCTTT.

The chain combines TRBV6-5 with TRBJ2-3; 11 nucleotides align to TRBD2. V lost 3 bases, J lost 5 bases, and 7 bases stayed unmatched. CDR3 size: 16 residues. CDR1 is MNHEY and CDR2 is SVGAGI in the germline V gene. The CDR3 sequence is CASSYLLAGAIDTQYF. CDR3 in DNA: TGTGCCAGCAGTTATTTACTAGCGGGAGCGATAGATACGCAGTATTTT.

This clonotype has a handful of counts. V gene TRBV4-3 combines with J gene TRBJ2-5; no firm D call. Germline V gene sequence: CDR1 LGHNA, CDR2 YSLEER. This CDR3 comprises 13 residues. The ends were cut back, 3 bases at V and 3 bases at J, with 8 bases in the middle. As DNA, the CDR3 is TGCGCCAGCAGCCAGAGAACGGAAGAGACCCAGTACTTC. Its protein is CASSQRTEETQYF.

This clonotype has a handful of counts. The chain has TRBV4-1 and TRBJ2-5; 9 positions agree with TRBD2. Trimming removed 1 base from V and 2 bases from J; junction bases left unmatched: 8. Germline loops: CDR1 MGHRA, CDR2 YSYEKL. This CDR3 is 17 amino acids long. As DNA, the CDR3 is TGCGCCAGCAGCCAAGGTCGGGCTAGCGGGGTACAAGAGACCCAGTACTTC. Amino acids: CASSQGRASGVQETQYF.

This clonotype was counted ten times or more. The CDR3 coding sequence is TGTGCCAGCAGCTTAGAGGACAGTTCTGTAGAGACCCAGTACTTC. This gives the protein CASSLEDSSVETQYF. This rearrangement joins TRBV11-3 to TRBJ2-5; D is possibly TRBD1 (6 bases). This CDR3 region has 15 residues. The V end lost 0 bases, the J end lost 4 bases, and 12 bases lay between the germline ends. Germline V lookup: CDR1 SGHNT, CDR2 YENEEA.

CDR3 sequence: CASSSRTEPTGELFF. The DNA for the CDR3 is TGTGCCAGCAGCTCAAGGACGGAACCCACCGGGGAGCTGTTTTTT. This rearrangement joins TRBV11-2 to TRBJ2-2; no clear D gene. This CDR3 is 15 amino acids long. Trimming removed 4 bases at V and 4 bases at J, with 13 bases between. CDR1 and CDR2 from the germline V gene are SGHAT and FQNNGV.